The clone carrying this TCR beta chain occurred many times. What it binds is not known. Regions amplified from RNA transcripts were the TCR beta CDR3 regions. The HTBI primer set served for first-round RT-PCR of the TCR CDR3. A single record per CDR3 protein comes from TCRdb applying MiXCR to the multiplex PCR reads. The sample shows around 440,000 distinct CDR3 sequences, 15% to 17% of them seen only once. The data were obtained in a study of T cells in Graves' hyperthyroidism and ophthalmopathy. The patients, who ranged from 18 to 65 in age, presented with newly diagnosed hyperthyroidism lasting under 2 months. Cells are PBMCs isolated from roughly 10 ml of fresh blood. Regarding the study as a whole: The majority of expanded thyroid clonotypes above 0.001 also appeared in blood.

This TCR derives from a woman aged 18-29 years with Graves' hyperthyroidism. The sequenced material came from blood.

CDR3 sequence reads: CSARDSGTGGRRETQYF. For the CDR3, the DNA is TGCAGTGCTAGAGATAGTGGGACAGGGGGAAGACGAGAGACCCAGTACTTC. The chain has TRBV20-1 and TRBJ2-5; TRBD1 matches at 11 bases. The CDR3 length is 17 residues. Germline values: CDR1 DFQATT, CDR2 SNEGSKA (reference sequence). V trimming: 0 bases; J trimming: 4 bases; junction bases outside the gene matches: 10.